These 20 T cell receptor beta chains originate from one sample sequenced in a study of OX40 agonist ivuxolimab in advanced cancers. Sequencing used immunoSEQ multiplex PCR; TCRdb keeps in-frame clones, though not all of them. Among 150,000 to 190,000 clones listed, roughly 94% were seen once. Source: CD4+ or CD8+ T cells sorted from blood, taken in a trial of the OX40 agonist ivuxolimab. The receptors derive from an adult with an advanced solid tumor such as melanoma, head and neck, liver or kidney cancer.

Regarding this clone: One end of the junction is discordant with germline, which a read error may explain. In the same sample, other DNA sequences code for this CDR3. The chain recombines TRBV11-2 with TRBJ2-7, with D possibly called TRBD1 or TRBD2 (5 bases each). The CDR3 runs 15 residues. Per germline, CDR1 SGHAT and CDR2 FQNNGV. The CDR3 reads CASSLDWGTEYEQYF. The CDR3 coding sequence is TGTGCCAGCAGTTTAGACTGGGGGACGGAATACGAGCAGTACTTC.

The J gene is TRBJ1-2, the V gene TRBV12-5, with D tentatively TRBD1 (5 bases). V lost 8 bases, J lost 8 bases, and 27 bases lay in between. Germline V CDR1 and CDR2: LGHNT, FRNRAP. The CDR3 covers 16 residues. The CDR3 coding sequence is TGTGCTAGTACTGCACCCTCGGGAGCGGGGCGCGGGGGCTACACCTTC. Protein sequence: CASTAPSGAGRGGYTF.

The chain couples TRBV28 to TRBJ1-4, with TRBD1 matching 11 bases. The J segment lost 10 bases and the V segment lost 3 bases, leaving 4 bases of the junction unmatched. This CDR3 region has 14 residues. Germline V gene lookup returns CDR1 MDHEN and CDR2 SYDVKM. The CDR3 DNA follows: TGTGCCAGCAGTTTTGGGACAGGGGGTCGAAAACTGTTTTTT. Its translation is CASSFGTGGRKLFF.

The chain carries TRBV5-1 and TRBJ2-3, with D hard to call. V was pared by 0 bases and J by 4 bases, with 15 bases between. Germline values: CDR1 SGHRS, CDR2 YFSETQ. This CDR3 contains 16 residues. Here the CDR3 reads CASSLGSTAIADTQYF. The DNA of the CDR3 is TGCGCCAGCAGCTTGGGGTCTACCGCAATCGCAGATACGCAGTATTTT.

V and J are TRBV2 and TRBJ2-7; D uncertain. Deletions cut 3 bases from V and 4 bases from J, with 16 bases between. This CDR3 contains 15 residues. The germline V gene encodes CDR1 SNHLY and CDR2 FYNNEI. The CDR3 region is CASSEPPSTVYEQYF. The CDR3 DNA sequence: TGTGCCAGCAGTGAGCCTCCTTCGACTGTGTACGAGCAGTACTTC.

The genes are TRBV5-4 and TRBJ2-5; D not certain. The CDR3 extends over 11 amino acids. Per germline, CDR1 SGHNT and CDR2 YYREEE (reference sequence). The ends were cut back, 4 bases at V and 2 bases at J, with 3 bases in the middle. The CDR3 bases are TGTGCCAGCAGCAAACAAGAGACCCAGTACTTC. Amino acid sequence: CASSKQETQYF.

V is TRBV11-2 and J is TRBJ2-7; D is ambiguous. CDR1 and CDR2 (germline): SGHAT, FQNNGV. Trimming stripped 1 base from V and 2 bases from J, with 12 bases between. The CDR3 is 15 residues long. CDR3 region: CASSLVLRQAYEQYF. CDR3 bases: TGTGCCAGCAGCTTAGTTCTCCGGCAGGCCTACGAGCAGTACTTC.

The chain is built from TRBV28 and TRBJ2-2; D not resolved. V was pared by 9 bases and J by 9 bases, with 14 bases between. The CDR3 is 12 residues long. Germline V gene sequence: CDR1 MDHEN, CDR2 SYDVKM. In nucleotides, the CDR3 is TGTGCCAGTTGTGAAGGGTCCCGGGAGCTGTTTTTT. This translates into CASCEGSRELFF.

The chain employs TRBV29-1 and TRBJ1-1; D uncertain. Deletions cut 5 bases from V and 3 bases from J, with 22 bases between. The CDR3 runs 16 residues. Per germline, CDR1 SQVTM and CDR2 ANQGSEA. This CDR3 is CSVRPRGWGIDTEAFF. The CDR3, as DNA: TGCAGCGTTCGTCCTCGTGGGTGGGGTATTGACACTGAAGCTTTCTTT.

This chain uses TRBV6-5 with TRBJ2-5, with unresolved D. V was pared by 7 bases and J by 4 bases, with 13 bases between. The CDR3 is 13 residues long. Per germline, CDR1 MNHEY and CDR2 SVGAGI. CDR3 nucleotides: TGTGCCAGCAACACACGGGTCGGAGAGACCCAGTACTTC. Translating gives CASNTRVGETQYF.

The J gene is TRBJ1-1, the V gene TRBV7-9, with D perhaps matching TRBD1 (5 bases). In germline, CDR1 is SEHNR, CDR2 FQNEAQ (reference sequence). Trimming removed 5 bases from V and 4 bases from J, with 20 bases in between. The CDR3 length is 16 residues. CDR3 in amino acids: CASSPVGIQGSTEAFF. The CDR3 coding sequence is TGTGCCAGCAGCCCCGTTGGAATTCAGGGAAGCACTGAAGCTTTCTTT.

The V call is TRBV7-9, the J call TRBJ2-7; D may be TRBD1 or TRBD2 (6 bases each). The length of the CDR3 is 17 residues. Germline assignment: CDR1 SEHNR and CDR2 FQNEAQ (reference sequence). The V gene lost 5 bases and the J gene lost 0 bases, with 20 bases spanning the gap. CDR3 in DNA: TGTGCCAGCAGCACCTGGGGAGGACAGCAAACCTCCTACGAGCAGTACTTC. This codes for CASSTWGGQQTSYEQYF.

This clone has just one count. V gene TRBV4-3 combines with J gene TRBJ1-6; a possible D gene is TRBD1 (5 bases). Germline lookup yields CDR1 LGHNA and CDR2 YSLEER. The CDR3 covers 18 residues. V was pared by 0 bases and J by 0 bases, with 12 bases between. In nucleotides, the CDR3 is TGCGCCAGCAGCCAAGAATCACAGGCCAGCTCCTATAATTCACCCCTCCACTTT. It specifies CASSQESQASSYNSPLHF.

V and J are TRBV7-2 and TRBJ2-7; D call uncertain. Germline-derived CDR1 and CDR2 are SGHTA and FQGNSA. The CDR3 is 15 residues long. Trimming took off 4 bases at V and 3 bases at J, with 16 bases between the two ends. The CDR3 spells CASSWVGTDNYEQYF. The CDR3 nucleotides are TGTGCCAGCAGCTGGGTCGGAACAGACAACTACGAGCAGTACTTC.

The rearrangement joins TRBV11-2 to TRBJ2-2; D may match TRBD1 or TRBD2 (5 bases each). The CDR3 contains 15 residues. Germline CDR1 is SGHAT and CDR2 is FQNNGV. Trimming cost V 5 bases and J 4 bases, with 14 bases left between them. CDR3 bases: TGTGCCAGCAGCAACCGGGGCCGAGGCACCGGGGAGCTGTTTTTT. It encodes CASSNRGRGTGELFF.

V gene TRBV28 combines with J gene TRBJ1-1; 7 bases align to TRBD1. Per germline, CDR1 MDHEN and CDR2 SYDVKM. J lost 6 bases, V lost 3 bases, and 13 bases had no gene match. This CDR3 is 16 amino acids long. CDR3 in DNA: TGTGCCAGCAGTTTGGGGACAGTCCCCCTCGGCTCTGAAGCTTTCTTT. Translated: CASSLGTVPLGSEAFF.

The chain carries TRBV5-1 and TRBJ2-2; no clear D. The V gene's germline CDR1 is SGHRS and CDR2 YFSETQ. V was trimmed by 0 bases and J by 4 bases, leaving 4 bases between them. The CDR3 consists of 13 residues. The CDR3 nucleotides read TGCGCCAGCAGCTTGGGACGCACCGGGGAGCTGTTTTTT. This codes for CASSLGRTGELFF.

V is TRBV12-5 and J is TRBJ2-3; D unresolved. CDR3 length: 16 amino acids. The V gene lost 0 bases and the J gene lost 7 bases, with 17 bases spanning the gap. Per the germline V gene, CDR1 is LGHNT and CDR2 is FRNRAP. The CDR3 DNA is TGTGCTAGTGGTTTGGTCCAACCCCGGCAGGTCTATACGCAGTATTTT. Translated, it gives CASGLVQPRQVYTQYF.

In its sample, this clone was seen a few times. This chain uses TRBV7-9 with TRBJ1-1; possible D gene TRBD1, 5 bases. In germline, CDR1 is SEHNR, CDR2 FQNEAQ (reference sequence). V was clipped by 1 base and J by 4 bases, with 13 bases between them. This CDR3 spans 15 amino acids. CDR3 DNA sequence: TGTGCCAGCAGCTTAGATCTCAGGGCGAGCACTGAAGCTTTCTTT. The encoded protein is CASSLDLRASTEAFF. Variable domain in full (rest from reference TRBV7-9 and TRBJ1-1): DTGVSQNPRHKITKRGQNVTFRCDPISEHNRLYWYRQTLGQGPEFLTYFQNEAQLEKSRLLSDRFSAERPKGSFSTLEIQRTEQGDSAMYLCASSLDLRASTEAFFGQGTRLTVV.

J is TRBJ2-4 and V is TRBV7-8; TRBD1 or TRBD2 may be the D gene (6 bases each). Germline-derived CDR1 and CDR2 are SGHVS and FQNEAQ. This CDR3 spans 14 amino acids. V lost 7 bases and J 14 bases, leaving 24 bases between the germline ends. CDR3 region: CASNLGGVGQIKYF. The CDR3 bases are TGTGCCAGCAACCTAGGCGGGGTAGGACAGATTAAGTACTTC.